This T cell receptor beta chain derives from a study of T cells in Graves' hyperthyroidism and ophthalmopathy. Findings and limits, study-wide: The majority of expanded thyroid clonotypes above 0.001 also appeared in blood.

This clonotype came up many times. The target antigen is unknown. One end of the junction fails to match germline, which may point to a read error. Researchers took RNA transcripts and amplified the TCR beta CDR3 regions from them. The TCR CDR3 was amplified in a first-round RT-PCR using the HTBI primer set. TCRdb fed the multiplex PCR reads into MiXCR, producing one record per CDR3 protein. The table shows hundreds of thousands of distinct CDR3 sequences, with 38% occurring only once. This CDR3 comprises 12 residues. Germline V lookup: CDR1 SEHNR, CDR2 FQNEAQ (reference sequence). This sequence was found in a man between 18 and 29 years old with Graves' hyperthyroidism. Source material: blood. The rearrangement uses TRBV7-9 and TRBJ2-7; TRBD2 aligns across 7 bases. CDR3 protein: CASSPREGEQYF. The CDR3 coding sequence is TGCGCCAGCAGCCCCAGGGAGGGCGAGCAGTACTTC.